This note documents a single TCR beta chain sequence. What it binds is not known. The ends were cut back, 2 bases at V and 6 bases at J, with 1 base in the middle. Germline V CDR1 and CDR2: SNHLY, FYNNEI. The CDR3 loop spans 11 amino acids. The data belong to a study of T cells in localized non-small cell lung cancer. Assay: immunoSEQ multiplex PCR; the TCRdb copy retains only in-frame clones and omits some. Of just over 20,000 clones detected, approximately 84% appear once; the ten largest clones hold about 2.2%. General study findings and limits: Longer overall survival was seen with higher T cell density measured in blood. Adjacent lung held a median around 60 of the top 100 tumor clones. There was higher T cell clonality in uninvolved adjacent lung than in tumor, and it was highest there.

This TCR came from a man aged 40 to 70 with stage I lung adenocarcinoma. The sequencing here drew on peripheral blood, taken before any cancer treatment. V is TRBV2 and J is TRBJ2-2; D is unresolved. The CDR3 loop is CASSEPGELFF. CDR3 sequence (DNA): TGTGCCAGCAGTGAACCCGGGGAGCTGTTTTTT.